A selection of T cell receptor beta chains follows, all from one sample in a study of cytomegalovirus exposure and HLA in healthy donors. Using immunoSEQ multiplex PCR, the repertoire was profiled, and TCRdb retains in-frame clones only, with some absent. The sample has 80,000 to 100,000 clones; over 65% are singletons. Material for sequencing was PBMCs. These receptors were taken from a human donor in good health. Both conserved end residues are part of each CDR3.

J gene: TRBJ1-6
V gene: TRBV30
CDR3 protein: CAWGVRQSSYNSPLHF

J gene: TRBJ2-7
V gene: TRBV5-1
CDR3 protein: CASSISSGHAYEQYF

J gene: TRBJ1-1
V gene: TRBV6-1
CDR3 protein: CASRQGAVTNTEAFF

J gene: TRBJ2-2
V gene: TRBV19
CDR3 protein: CATTGRVTGELFF

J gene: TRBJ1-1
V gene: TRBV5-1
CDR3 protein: CASSLQGANTEAFF

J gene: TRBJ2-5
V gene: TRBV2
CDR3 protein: CASSVGGGQETQYF

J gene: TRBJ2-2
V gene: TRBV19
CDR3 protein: CASSMWLAGGMGELFF

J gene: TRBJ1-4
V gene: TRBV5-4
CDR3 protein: CASSLDGQGREKLFF

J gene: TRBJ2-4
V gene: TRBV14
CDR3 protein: CASSPISGIAKNIQYF

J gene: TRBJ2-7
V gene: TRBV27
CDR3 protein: CASSYETGNYEQYF

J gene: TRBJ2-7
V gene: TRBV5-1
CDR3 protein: CASSAAGGYYEQYF

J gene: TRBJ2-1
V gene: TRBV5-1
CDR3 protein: CASTSSVGGPRNEQFF

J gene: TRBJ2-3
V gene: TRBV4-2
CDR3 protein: CASSQDRRRASGGTDTQYF

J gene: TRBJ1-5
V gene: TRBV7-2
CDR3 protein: CASSPLGGGSQPQHF

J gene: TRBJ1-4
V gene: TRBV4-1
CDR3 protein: CASTSGPSTNEKLFF

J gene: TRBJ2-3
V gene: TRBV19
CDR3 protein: CASSKATDTQYF

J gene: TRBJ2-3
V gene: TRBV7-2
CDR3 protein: CASSLTRVDTQYF

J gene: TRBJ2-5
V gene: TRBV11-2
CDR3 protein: CASSLVLRETQYF

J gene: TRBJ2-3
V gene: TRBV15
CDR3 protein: CATSRATPGQGADTQYF

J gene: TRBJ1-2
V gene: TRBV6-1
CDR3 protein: CASSEEIRGTAGYGYTF

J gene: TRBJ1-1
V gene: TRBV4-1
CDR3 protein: CASSQRTGINTEAFF

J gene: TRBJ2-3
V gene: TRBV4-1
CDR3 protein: CASSQDGQGLADTQYF

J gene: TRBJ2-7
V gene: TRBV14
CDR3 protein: CASSPSGGREQYF

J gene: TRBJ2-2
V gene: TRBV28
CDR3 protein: CASSFRGLGPNTGELFF

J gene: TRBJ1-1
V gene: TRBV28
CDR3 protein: CASSPRGRRTEAFF

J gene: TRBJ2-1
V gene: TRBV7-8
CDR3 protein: CASSLADMGYEQFF

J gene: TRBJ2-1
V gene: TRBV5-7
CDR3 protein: CASWGQGERTYNEQFF

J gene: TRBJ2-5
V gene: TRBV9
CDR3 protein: CASSAGFGRQGQETQYF

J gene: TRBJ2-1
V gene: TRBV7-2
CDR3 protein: CASSLQGSYNEQFF

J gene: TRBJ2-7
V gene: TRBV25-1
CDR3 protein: CASGGLAGASYEQYF

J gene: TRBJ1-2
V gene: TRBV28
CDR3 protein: CASNRPEIGGYTF

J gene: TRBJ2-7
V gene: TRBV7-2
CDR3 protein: CASSSRGPSGRGYEQYF

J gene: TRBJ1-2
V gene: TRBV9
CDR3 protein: CASSPGTGLANYGYTF

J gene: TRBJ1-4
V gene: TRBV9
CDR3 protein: CASSVGSNDNEKLFF

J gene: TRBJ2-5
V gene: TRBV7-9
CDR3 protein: CASSLTGTSGQETQYF

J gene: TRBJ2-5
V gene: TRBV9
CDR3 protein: CASSVGVRPSEETQYF

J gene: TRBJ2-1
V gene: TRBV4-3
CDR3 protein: CASSQTRSGTSHNEQFF

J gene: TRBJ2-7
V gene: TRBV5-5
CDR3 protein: CASSWDKGAYEQYF

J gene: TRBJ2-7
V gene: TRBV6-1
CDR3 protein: CASRQSSYEQYF

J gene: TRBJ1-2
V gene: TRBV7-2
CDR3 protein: CASSLSIRVPYGYTF

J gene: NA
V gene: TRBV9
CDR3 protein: CASSTGATTYEQYF

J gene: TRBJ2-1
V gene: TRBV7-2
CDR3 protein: CASSAGITYNEQFF

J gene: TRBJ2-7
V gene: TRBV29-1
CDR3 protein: CSVARGYEQYF

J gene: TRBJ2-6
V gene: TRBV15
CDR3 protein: CATTVGGTGANVLTF

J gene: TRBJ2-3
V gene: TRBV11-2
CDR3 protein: CASSYRTGATTDTQYF

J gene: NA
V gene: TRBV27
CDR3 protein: CASRLRSQGSSYEQYF

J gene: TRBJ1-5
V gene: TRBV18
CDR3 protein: CASSPASLGNQPQHF

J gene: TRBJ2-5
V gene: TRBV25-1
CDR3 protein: CASSDWTGEREAQYF

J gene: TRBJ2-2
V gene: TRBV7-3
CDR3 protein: CASSLVAGGNTGELFF

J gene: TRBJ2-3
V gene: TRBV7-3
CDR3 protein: CASSLNGGGAGDTQYF

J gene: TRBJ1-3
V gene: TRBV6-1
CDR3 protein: CASSELARSSGNTIYF

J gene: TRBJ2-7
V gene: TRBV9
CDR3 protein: CASSVSAAGSHEQYF

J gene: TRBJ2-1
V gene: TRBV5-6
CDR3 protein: CASSLALGGRQFF

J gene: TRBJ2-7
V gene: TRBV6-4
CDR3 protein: CASSTATSGYEQYF